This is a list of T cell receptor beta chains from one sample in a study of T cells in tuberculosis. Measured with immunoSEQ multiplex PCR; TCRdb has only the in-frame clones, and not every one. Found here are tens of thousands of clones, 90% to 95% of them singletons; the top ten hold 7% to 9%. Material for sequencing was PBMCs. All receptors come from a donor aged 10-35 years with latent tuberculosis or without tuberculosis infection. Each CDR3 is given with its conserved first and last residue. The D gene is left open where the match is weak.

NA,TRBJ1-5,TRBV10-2,TGCGCCAGCCAGGTGGGGGGAAATCAGCCCCAGCATTTT,CASQVGGNQPQHF
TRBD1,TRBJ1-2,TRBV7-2,TGTGCCAGCAGCTTTACCGGGACAGGGGTCTCCGCCTTC,CASSFTGTGVSAF
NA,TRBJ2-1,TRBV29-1,TGCAGCGTTGAAGGGCCCGATGAGCAGTTCTTC,CSVEGPDEQFF
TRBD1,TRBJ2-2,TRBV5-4,TGTGCCAGCAGCCCCGGGACAGCCACGTCCGGGGAGCTGTTTTTT,CASSPGTATSGELFF
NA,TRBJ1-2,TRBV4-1,TGCGCCAGCAGCTCTATGCCGGGGTCCCGAGACTACACCTTC,CASSSMPGSRDYTF
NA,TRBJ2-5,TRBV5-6,TGTGCCAGCATGGAGGGCAGGGTCGAAGAGACCCAGTACTTC,CASMEGRVEETQYF
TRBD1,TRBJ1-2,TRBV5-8,TGTGCCAGCAGCCTCTGGACAGGGGGACTCATCTATGGCTACACCTTC,CASSLWTGGLIYGYTF
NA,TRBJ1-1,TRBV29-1,TGCAGCGTTGAAGAGACGGGGAACACTGAAGCTTTCTTT,CSVEETGNTEAFF
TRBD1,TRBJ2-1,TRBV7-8,TGTGCCAGCAGCTTAGCGACAGGGGCCGCTTGGGATGAGCAGTTCTTC,CASSLATGAAWDEQFF
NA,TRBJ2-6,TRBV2,TGTGCCAGCGGCCCTCCCCTGGGGCGGGGAACGATCTCTGGGGCCAACGTCCTGACTTTC,CASGPPLGRGTISGANVLTF
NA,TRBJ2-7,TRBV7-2,TGTGCCAGCAGCTTAGACCTCGGGACTGTAACCTACGAGCAGTACTTC,CASSLDLGTVTYEQYF
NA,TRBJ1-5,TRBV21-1,TGTGCCAGCAGCCCCCGACAGCTACCGGTAGAGCCCCAGCATTTT,CASSPRQLPVEPQHF
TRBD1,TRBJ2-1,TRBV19,TGTGCCAGTAGTATGGGACAGGGCTCCTACAATGAGCAGTTCTTC,CASSMGQGSYNEQFF
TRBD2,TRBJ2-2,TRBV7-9,TGTGCCAGCAGCTCGTACGTAGCGGGGGTGAACACCGGGGAGCTGTTTTTT,CASSSYVAGVNTGELFF
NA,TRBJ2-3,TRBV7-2,TGTGCCAGCAGCTCCCACACAGATACGCAGTATTTT,CASSSHTDTQYF
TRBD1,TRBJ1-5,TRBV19,TGTGCCAGTAGTATAGGTGAGGGACAGCTTCAGCCCCAGCATTTT,CASSIGEGQLQPQHF
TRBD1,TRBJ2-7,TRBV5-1,TGCGCCAGCAGCTGGGGACAGCCAACCTACGAGCAGTACTTC,CASSWGQPTYEQYF
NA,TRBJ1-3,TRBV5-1,TGCGCCAGCAGCTTGGGTCTTAGCTCTGGAAACACCATATATTTT,CASSLGLSSGNTIYF
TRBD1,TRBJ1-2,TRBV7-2,TGTGCCAGCAGCTCCTTATCCCCGATTCCACGACAGGGCTTCGGCTACACCTTC,CASSSLSPIPRQGFGYTF
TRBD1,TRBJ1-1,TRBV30,TGTGCCTGGAGCGGGACAGACCCAATGGGGGCTTTCTTT,CAWSGTDPMGAFF
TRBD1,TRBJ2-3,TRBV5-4,TGTGCCAGCAGCTTAGGCCAGGGGGACAGCACAGATACGCAGTATTTT,CASSLGQGDSTDTQYF
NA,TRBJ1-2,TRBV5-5,TGTGCCAGCAGCTTGGACAGATATGGCTACACCTTC,CASSLDRYGYTF
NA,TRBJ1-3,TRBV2,TGTGCCAGCAACTACCGAGACTCTGGAAACACCATATATTTT,CASNYRDSGNTIYF
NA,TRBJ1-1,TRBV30,TGTGCCTGGAGTGATGAGGGCCGGGGGACTGAAGCTTTCTTT,CAWSDEGRGTEAFF
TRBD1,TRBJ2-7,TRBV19,TGTGCCAGTAGCCCGGGACAGGTTCTCTACGAGCAGTACTTC,CASSPGQVLYEQYF
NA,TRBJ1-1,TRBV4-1,TGCGCCAGCAGCCATATACACCAGAACACTGAAGCTTTCTTT,CASSHIHQNTEAFF
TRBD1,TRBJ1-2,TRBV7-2,TGTGCCAGCAGCACCCGACAGGGCGGCGGCTACACCTTC,CASSTRQGGGYTF
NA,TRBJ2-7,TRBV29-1,TGCAGCGTTGGCGCCGGGGGCGAGCAGTACTTC,CSVGAGGEQYF